A single sample gave rise to the 31 T cell receptor beta chains below, sequenced in a study of cytomegalovirus exposure and HLA in healthy donors (dated by TCRdb to about 2017). The method was the immunoSEQ multiplex PCR assay. A mixture of 60 forward primers for TCR Vbeta segments and 13 reverse primers for TCR Jbeta segments was used in the multiplex PCR. TCRdb holds this immuneACCESS table with in-frame rearrangements only. Some clones are missing; in checked studies, unresolved V genes explain under half, and the rest has no known cause. The sample table shows about 240,000 clones, and around 80% are seen once. The biggest ten clones account for around 0.45% of the sample. Sequences were obtained from PBMCs. The receptors were sampled from a boy aged 5 to 17 in good health and CMV-seronegative.

The rearrangement joins TRBV30 to TRBJ2-3, with 9 bases matching TRBD2. With 2 bases clipped from V and 3 bases from J, the junction kept 6 bases outside the gene matches. Germline CDR1 reads GTSNPN; CDR2 reads SVGIG (reference sequence). This CDR3 has 15 amino acids. The CDR3 DNA sequence: TGTGCCTGGAGTCTCACTAGCGGGCTGACAGATACGCAGTATTTT. Amino acids: CAWSLTSGLTDTQYF.

This clone was seen more than once but under ten times. The chain links TRBV7-9 to TRBJ2-7, with D uncertain. This CDR3 contains 11 residues. The germline V and J ends were trimmed by 8 bases and 4 bases, with 9 bases remaining between them. The germline gives CDR1 SEHNR, CDR2 FQNEAQ (reference sequence). The CDR3 DNA follows: TGTGCCAGCCGCGGAGCTTACGAGCAGTACTTC. Protein sequence: CASRGAYEQYF.

V gene TRBV14 combines with J gene TRBJ1-2; 9 bases match TRBD1. The CDR3 length is 14 residues. Losses at the gene ends were 0 bases for V and 8 bases for J; bases not matched to a gene: 4. CDR1 SGHDN and CDR2 FVKESK come from the germline V gene. The CDR3 here is CASSQEGQGSGYTF. The CDR3 DNA follows: TGTGCCAGCAGCCAAGAAGGACAGGGGAGCGGCTACACCTTC.

V usage is TRBV29-1 and J usage is TRBJ2-3, with TRBD2 matching 14 bases. The CDR3 spans 16 residues. After removal of 5 bases from V and 4 bases from J, the junction contained 8 bases not matched to a gene. Germline V CDR1 and CDR2: SQVTM, ANQGSEA. The CDR3 region has the DNA TGCAGCGTTCACCCTCGACTAGCGGGAGGGCCAGATACGCAGTATTTT. Translated, it gives CSVHPRLAGGPDTQYF.

V and J are TRBV5-5 and TRBJ1-3; D remains ambiguous. CDR1 SGHKS and CDR2 YYEKEE come from the germline V gene (reference sequence). The CDR3 is made up of 15 amino acids. Trimming left V 5 bases short and J 0 bases short, with 12 bases between. The CDR3 spells CASRGDGGSGNTIYF. CDR3 in DNA: TGTGCCAGCAGAGGAGACGGAGGCTCTGGAAACACCATATATTTT.

The chain recombines TRBV2 with TRBJ2-1, with TRBD2 matching over 10 bases. Germline V lookup: CDR1 SNHLY, CDR2 FYNNEI. Trimming cost V 4 bases and J 7 bases; bases outside gene matches: 1. This CDR3 spans 13 amino acids. Here the CDR3 reads CASSASGGNEQFF. The DNA of the CDR3 is TGTGCCAGCAGTGCTAGCGGGGGAAATGAGCAGTTCTTC.

The gene calls are TRBV19 and TRBJ1-1; maybe TRBD1 (6 bases). Trimming left V 3 bases short and J 0 bases short, with 23 bases between. CDR1 and CDR2 (germline): LNHDA, SQIVND (reference sequence). The CDR3 is made up of 19 amino acids. The CDR3 nucleotides read TGTGCCAGTAGTATTGGAGGAATTGGAAACAGGGACATGAACACTGAAGCTTTCTTT. Translating gives CASSIGGIGNRDMNTEAFF.

This chain uses TRBV29-1 with TRBJ1-2; 8 bases fit TRBD1. The CDR3 is 14 amino acids. The V and J ends lost 3 bases and 6 bases, in that order; junction bases with no gene match: 9. Germline V gives CDR1 SQVTM, CDR2 ANQGSEA. CDR3 in DNA: TGCAGCGTTGAGGCGTACAGGGGGGGAAATGGCTACACCTTC. It encodes CSVEAYRGGNGYTF.

The rearrangement links TRBV14 to TRBJ1-1; a weak D match, TRBD1 (5 bases). This CDR3 contains 14 residues. V was clipped by 4 bases and J by 3 bases, with 12 bases between them. Germline V gene sequence: CDR1 SGHDN, CDR2 FVKESK. The CDR3 DNA reads TGTGCCAGCAGCCTACCCGGGGGGTACACTGAAGCTTTCTTT. Amino acids: CASSLPGGYTEAFF.

The chain joins TRBV11-3 to TRBJ2-2; TRBD1 matches at 7 bases. The ends lost 4 bases at V and 4 bases at J; junction bases unmatched: 6. This CDR3 comprises 15 residues. Germline V gene lookup returns CDR1 SGHNT and CDR2 YENEEA. The CDR3 is CASSYRDRGTGELFF. In nucleotides, the CDR3 is TGTGCCAGCAGCTATCGGGACAGAGGCACCGGGGAGCTGTTTTTT.

The rearrangement uses TRBV30 and TRBJ1-2; D gene ambiguous. Trimming shortened V by 8 bases and J by 3 bases, and 16 bases separated the two germline ends. Germline V gene lookup returns CDR1 GTSNPN and CDR2 SVGIG (reference sequence). The CDR3 consists of 13 residues. The CDR3 coding sequence is TGTGCCCACTATCCGGGGATTGACTATGGCTACACCTTC. Residues: CAHYPGIDYGYTF.

The chain uses TRBV9 and TRBJ1-1; TRBD1 might be the D (6 bases). There are 15 residues in the CDR3. From germline, CDR1 is SGDLS and CDR2 YYNGEE. Trimming removed 3 bases from V and 4 bases from J, with 16 bases in between. The chain's CDR3 is CASSAPQGRSTEAFF. In nucleotides, the CDR3 is TGTGCCAGCAGCGCGCCACAGGGTCGAAGCACTGAAGCTTTCTTT.

J is TRBJ2-2 and V is TRBV15, with 9 bases identical to TRBD2. The CDR3 length is 19 residues. Germline V CDR1 and CDR2: LNHNV, YYDKDF (reference sequence). Trimming at V came to 0 bases and at J to 4 bases, leaving 12 bases not matched to a gene. The CDR3 is CATSRDRSAGGRGTGELFF. CDR3 coding DNA: TGTGCCACCAGCAGAGATCGGTCGGCGGGAGGGCGTGGCACCGGGGAGCTGTTTTTT.

This chain joins TRBV6-5 and TRBJ2-7, with 12 positions matching TRBD2. The CDR3 runs to 14 residues. CDR1 is MNHEY, CDR2 SVGAGI, per germline. V lost 7 bases to trimming and J lost 2 bases; unmatched junction nucleotides: 3. Written as DNA, the CDR3 is TGTGCCAGCACCAGACTAGCGGGGGCCTACGAGCAGTACTTC. The encoded protein is CASTRLAGAYEQYF.

V and J are TRBV7-9 and TRBJ2-1; TRBD1 matches at 7 bases. Germline V CDR1 and CDR2: SEHNR, FQNEAQ (reference sequence). The CDR3 extends over 14 amino acids. Trimming removed 5 bases from V and 5 bases from J; junction bases left unmatched: 6. This chain's CDR3 is CASSPGTVDNEQFF. CDR3 nucleotide sequence: TGTGCCAGCAGCCCCGGGACAGTTGACAATGAGCAGTTCTTC. The full variable domain, its missing parts supplied by reference TRBV7-9 and TRBJ2-1, is DTGVSQNPRHKITKRGQNVTFRCDPISEHNRLYWYRQTLGQGPEFLTYFQNEAQLEKSRLLSDRFSAERPKGSFSTLEIQRTEQGDSAMYLCASSPGTVDNEQFFGPGTRLTVL.

The chain links TRBV6-5 to TRBJ1-3, with D perhaps matching TRBD1 (5 bases). This CDR3 is built from 15 residues. Germline V gives CDR1 MNHEY, CDR2 SVGAGI. Between the trimmed V and J ends, which lost 6 bases and 2 bases, there was a span of 14 bases. CDR3 residues: CASSQSRDTGNTIYF. The CDR3 DNA is TGTGCCAGCAGCCAAAGCAGGGATACTGGAAACACCATATATTTT.

This clone has just a few counts. Other DNA sequences in the same sample also yield this CDR3. The V gene is TRBV7-2, the J gene TRBJ1-1; unclear D gene. The V gene lost 0 bases and the J gene lost 1 base, with 3 bases spanning the gap. CDR3 length: 13 residues. Germline V gene sequence: CDR1 SGHTA, CDR2 FQGNSA. The CDR3 loop reads CASSLAGNTEAFF. As DNA, the CDR3 is TGTGCCAGCAGCTTAGCCGGGAACACTGAAGCTTTCTTT.

The V call is TRBV30, the J call TRBJ1-3; weak D call: TRBD1 (5 bases). V was trimmed by 6 bases and J by 3 bases, leaving 18 bases between them. The CDR3 runs 15 residues. Germline CDR1 and CDR2: GTSNPN and SVGIG (reference sequence). CDR3 sequence reads: CACSQGARFGNTIYF. The DNA for the CDR3 is TGTGCCTGCTCCCAAGGGGCACGGTTTGGAAACACCATATATTTT.

The chain has TRBV10-1 and TRBJ1-4, with unresolved D. The germline V and J ends were trimmed by 3 bases and 8 bases, with 10 bases remaining between them. CDR3 length equals 13 residues. Germline-derived CDR1 and CDR2 are WNHNN and SYGVQD (reference sequence). CDR3 region: CASSESGREKLFF. CDR3 nucleotides: TGCGCCAGCAGTGAATCAGGTCGGGAAAAACTGTTTTTT.

The chain is built from TRBV6-5 and TRBJ1-1; TRBD1 aligns across 7 bases. Per germline, CDR1 MNHEY and CDR2 SVGAGI. The trim removed 2 bases at V and 3 bases at J, leaving 3 bases unmatched. The CDR3 has 14 residues. CDR3 DNA sequence: TGTGCCAGCAGTTACGGCGACAGGGACACTGAAGCTTTCTTT. Its protein is CASSYGDRDTEAFF.

This chain links TRBV5-1 with TRBJ2-3; a weak D match, TRBD2 (6 bases). The CDR3 is made up of 15 amino acids. Between the trimmed V and J ends, which lost 0 bases and 2 bases, there was a span of 10 bases. Per the germline V gene, CDR1 is SGHRS and CDR2 is YFSETQ. The CDR3 here is CASSLGRDFTDTQYF. DNA of the CDR3: TGCGCCAGCAGCTTGGGGCGGGATTTCACAGATACGCAGTATTTT.

The chain joins TRBV30 to TRBJ2-1, with a possible D match to TRBD2 (5 bases). Germline loops: CDR1 GTSNPN, CDR2 SVGIG (reference sequence). Trimming took 1 base from V and 9 from J, leaving 10 bases between them. The CDR3 spans 12 residues. The CDR3 DNA reads as TGTGCCTGGAGTGCTAACCGGGGTGAGCAGTTCTTC. Translating gives CAWSANRGEQFF.

The chain employs TRBV11-3 and TRBJ1-4; 7 bases map to TRBD1. V lost 5 bases, J lost 0 bases, and 6 bases stayed unmatched. Germline lookup yields CDR1 SGHNT and CDR2 YENEEA. This CDR3 has 16 amino acids. The CDR3 DNA follows: TGTGCCAGCAGCCTGGGTCAGGGGGCAACTAATGAAAAACTGTTTTTT. Amino acids: CASSLGQGATNEKLFF.

The chain couples TRBV4-1 to TRBJ2-7; perhaps TRBD1 as D (6 bases). The V and J ends lost 4 bases and 5 bases respectively, with 15 bases between them. This CDR3 comprises 14 residues. CDR1 is MGHRA and CDR2 is YSYEKL in the germline V gene. As DNA, the CDR3 is TGCGCCAGCAGCCCCGCAGGGGCCCTCCACGAGCAGTACTTC. Protein sequence: CASSPAGALHEQYF.

The rearrangement joins TRBV16 to TRBJ2-1, with no clear D. Germline CDR1 is KGHSY and CDR2 is FQNENV. CDR3 length equals 11 residues. V was clipped by 6 bases and J by 4 bases, with 4 bases between them. This CDR3 is CASRQYNEQFF. DNA of the CDR3: TGTGCCAGCAGACAGTACAATGAGCAGTTCTTC.

Concerning this clone itself: Sequence at one end of the junction differs from germline and may be a read error. This chain joins TRBV2 and TRBJ2-1; D is unresolved. The germline gives CDR1 SNHLY, CDR2 FYNNEI. The CDR3 has 13 amino acids. The chain's CDR3 is CASREDKYNEQFF. DNA of the CDR3: TGTGCCAGCAGAGAAGACAAGTACAATGAGCAGTTCTTC.

The chain recombines TRBV6-1 with TRBJ2-2, with D unclear. The germline V and J ends were trimmed by 10 bases and 4 bases, with 16 bases remaining between them. Germline V gene lookup returns CDR1 MNHNS and CDR2 SASEGT. This CDR3 has 14 residues. The CDR3 sequence: CATFRQATTGELFF. The CDR3 nucleotides read TGTGCCACCTTCCGACAAGCTACCACCGGGGAGCTGTTTTTT.

This chain connects TRBV11-2 to TRBJ2-5; 9 nucleotides agree with TRBD2. The CDR3 sequence is 17 residues long. Germline CDR1 is SGHAT and CDR2 is FQNNGV. V lost 1 base to trimming and J lost 4 bases; unmatched junction nucleotides: 10. The CDR3 region is CASSLGLGGGARETQYF. The DNA of the CDR3 is TGTGCCAGCAGCTTAGGTCTCGGCGGGGGGGCCCGAGAGACCCAGTACTTC.

This clone was seen a handful of times. The gene calls are TRBV5-4 and TRBJ2-1, with D perhaps matching TRBD2 (5 bases). The germline CDR1 and CDR2 sequences are SGHNT and YYREEE (reference sequence). V lost 4 bases to trimming and J lost 4 bases, with 9 bases between them. This CDR3 spans 13 amino acids. CDR3 DNA sequence: TGTGCCAGCAGCCCCGGACTTTACAATGAGCAGTTCTTC. This codes for CASSPGLYNEQFF. The whole variable domain, remainder taken from reference TRBV5-4 and TRBJ2-1, is ETGVTQSPTHLIKTRGQQVTLRCSSQSGHNTVSWYQQALGQGPQFIFQYYREEENGRGNFPPRFSGLQFPNYSSELNVNALELDDSALYLCASSPGLYNEQFFGPGTRLTVL.

The chain is built from TRBV6-1 and TRBJ1-1; D gene unclear. Germline V gives CDR1 MNHNS, CDR2 SASEGT. V lost 10 bases and J lost 3, with 15 bases in between. The CDR3 runs to 13 residues. The CDR3 protein is CAIYPRGYTEAFF. The CDR3, as DNA: TGTGCCATTTATCCCCGGGGATACACTGAAGCTTTCTTT.

This chain connects TRBV11-2 to TRBJ2-7; D remains unclear. Germline V lookup: CDR1 SGHAT, CDR2 FQNNGV. CDR3 length equals 14 residues. Trimming left V 0 bases short and J 4 bases short, with 10 bases between. The CDR3 sequence: CASSLEGSLYEQYF. In DNA, the CDR3 is TGTGCCAGCAGCTTAGAGGGCAGCCTTTACGAGCAGTACTTC.